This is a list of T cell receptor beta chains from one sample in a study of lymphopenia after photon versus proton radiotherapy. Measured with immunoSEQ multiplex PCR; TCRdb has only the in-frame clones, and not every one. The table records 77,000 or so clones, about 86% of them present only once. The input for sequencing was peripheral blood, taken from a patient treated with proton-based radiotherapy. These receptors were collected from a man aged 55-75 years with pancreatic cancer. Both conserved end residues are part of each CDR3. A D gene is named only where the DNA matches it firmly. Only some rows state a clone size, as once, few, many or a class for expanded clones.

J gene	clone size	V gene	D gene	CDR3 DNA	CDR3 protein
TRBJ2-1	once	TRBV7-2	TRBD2	TGTGCCAGCAGCGACTTGACTAGCGGTAGAGGTTATGAGCAGTTCTTC	CASSDLTSGRGYEQFF
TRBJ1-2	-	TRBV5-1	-	TGCGCCAGCAGCTTGCGGGCCAGGCCCAGTGTGGGCTACACCTTC	CASSLRARPSVGYTF
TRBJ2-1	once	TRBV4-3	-	TGCGCCAGCAGCCCGGGACTTACCTACAATGAGCAGTTCTTC	CASSPGLTYNEQFF
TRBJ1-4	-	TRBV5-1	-	TGCGCCAGCAGCTTAGCCCCGGCAGGGGCTAAGAGGGAAAAACTGTTTTTT	CASSLAPAGAKREKLFF
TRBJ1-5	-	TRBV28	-	TGTGCCAGCATCGATCGGGACCTGAGCAATCAGCCCCAGCATTTT	CASIDRDLSNQPQHF
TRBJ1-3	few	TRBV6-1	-	TGTGCCAGCAGTGAAGCACCGGGGGCCATATATTTT	CASSEAPGAIYF
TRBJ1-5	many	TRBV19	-	TGTGCCAGCACCCTGGGCAATCAGCCCCAGCATTTT	CASTLGNQPQHF
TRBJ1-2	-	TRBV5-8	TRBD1	TGTGCCAGCAGCTTGCTAGCAGGGGGGTATGGCTACACCTTC	CASSLLAGGYGYTF
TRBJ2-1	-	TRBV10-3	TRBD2	TGTGCCATCAGTGCGATGGGACTAGCGGGAGGTACCTCAAAAACCAATGAGCAGTTCTTC	CAISAMGLAGGTSKTNEQFF
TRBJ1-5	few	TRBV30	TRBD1	TGTGCCTGGAGTTACACCGGGACAGGGATTATCGGTCAGCCCCAGCATTTT	CAWSYTGTGIIGQPQHF
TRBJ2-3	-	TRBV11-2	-	TGTGCCAGCAGCTTATCTTTCTCAGATACGCAGTATTTT	CASSLSFSDTQYF
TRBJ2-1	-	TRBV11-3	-	TGTGCCAGCAGCTTAGGTCCGAACTTCAATGAGCAGTTCTTC	CASSLGPNFNEQFF
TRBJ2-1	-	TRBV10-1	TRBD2	TGCGCCAGCTCCCTAGCGGGAGCGGGCGATGAGCAGTTCTTC	CASSLAGAGDEQFF
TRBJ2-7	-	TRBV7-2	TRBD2	TGTGCCAGCAGCTTAGGTAGCGGGAGCCGCGAGCAGTACTTC	CASSLGSGSREQYF
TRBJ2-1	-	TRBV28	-	TGTGCCAGCACGGAGAGTTACAATGAGCAGTTCTTC	CASTESYNEQFF
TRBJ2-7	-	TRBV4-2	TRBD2	TGTGCCAGCAGCCAAGCTGGACTAGCGGGAGATTCCTACGAGCAGTACTTC	CASSQAGLAGDSYEQYF
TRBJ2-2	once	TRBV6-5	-	TGTGCCAGCAGCCACGGACTCGCGAACACCGGGGAGCTGTTTTTT	CASSHGLANTGELFF
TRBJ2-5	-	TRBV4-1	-	TGCGCCAGCAGCCAAACTAGCCGGGAGACCCAGTACTTC	CASSQTSRETQYF
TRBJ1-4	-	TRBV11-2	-	TGTGCCAGCAGCTTAGCTGGGGGGCGGGAAAAACTGTTTTTT	CASSLAGGREKLFF
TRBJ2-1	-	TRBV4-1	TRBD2	TGCGCCAGCAGCCAAGATTACCTAGCGGGAGGGATGAATGAGCAGTTCTTC	CASSQDYLAGGMNEQFF
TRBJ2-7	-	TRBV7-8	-	TGTGCCAGCAGCCCAGGGGCAGGGCTTGCCTACGAGCAGTACTTC	CASSPGAGLAYEQYF
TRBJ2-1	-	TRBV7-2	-	TGTGCCAGCAGCTTCGGCGTGGGTGAGCAGTTCTTC	CASSFGVGEQFF
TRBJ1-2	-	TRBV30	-	TGTGCCTGGACTTTTGGCGGCAACTATGGCTACACCTTC	CAWTFGGNYGYTF
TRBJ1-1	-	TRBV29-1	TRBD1	TGCAGCGTTGAACCGACAGGGACCACTGAAGCTTTCTTT	CSVEPTGTTEAFF
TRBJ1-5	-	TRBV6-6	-	TGTGCCAGCAGTTTACTCGAGTATGATCAGCCCCAGCATTTT	CASSLLEYDQPQHF
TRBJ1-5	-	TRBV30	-	TGTGCCTGGAGTGTCGGGACGATCGGAGGTCAGCCCCAGCATTTT	CAWSVGTIGGQPQHF
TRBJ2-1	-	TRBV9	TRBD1	TGTGCCAGCAGCGCGGGACAGGGCCAACGGTTCCAGAGCTACAATGAGCAGTTCTTC	CASSAGQGQRFQSYNEQFF
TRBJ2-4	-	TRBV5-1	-	TGCGCCAGCAGTATTGGGGACACTGGGGCCAAAAACATTCAGTACTTC	CASSIGDTGAKNIQYF
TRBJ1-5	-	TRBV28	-	TGTGCCAGCAGTTTTTTCTCGACCTGGGATAGCAATCAGCCCCAGCATTTT	CASSFFSTWDSNQPQHF
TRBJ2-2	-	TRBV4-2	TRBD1	TGTGCCAGCGAGACAGGGGGCGGCACCGGGGAGCTGTTTTTT	CASETGGGTGELFF
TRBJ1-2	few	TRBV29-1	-	TGCAGCGCCGGGACCGCTGGGGACTATGGCTACACCTTC	CSAGTAGDYGYTF
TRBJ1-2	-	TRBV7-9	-	TGTGCCAGCTCCCTTGAGGTTGGCTACACCTTC	CASSLEVGYTF
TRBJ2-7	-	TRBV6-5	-	TGTGCCAGCACCACCCAGGTTCCCCCCTACGAGCAGTACTTC	CASTTQVPPYEQYF
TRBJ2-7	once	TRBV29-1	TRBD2	TGCAGCGCTGCCGGCGGGGGACCCGCAAACGAGCAGTACTTC	CSAAGGGPANEQYF
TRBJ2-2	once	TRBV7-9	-	TGTGCCAGCAGCTTAGTCAAGACAAACACCGGGGAGCTGTTTTTT	CASSLVKTNTGELFF
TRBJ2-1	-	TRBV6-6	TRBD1	TGTGCCAGCAGTCCGACAGGGGGCCCCTACAATGAGCAGTTCTTC	CASSPTGGPYNEQFF
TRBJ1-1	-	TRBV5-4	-	TGTGCCAGCAGCCACCCTTCGGGAGGAAAGAACACTGAAGCTTTCTTT	CASSHPSGGKNTEAFF
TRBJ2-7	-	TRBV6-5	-	TGTGCCAGCAGTAAAGACGGATCCTACGAGCAGTACTTC	CASSKDGSYEQYF
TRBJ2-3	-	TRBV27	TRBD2	TGTGCCAGCAGTTTAGGGGGACTAGCGGGAGGGCGAACAGATACGCAGTATTTT	CASSLGGLAGGRTDTQYF
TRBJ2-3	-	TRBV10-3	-	TGTGCCATCAGTGAGGGGCCTAGTTGGACAGATACGCAGTATTTT	CAISEGPSWTDTQYF
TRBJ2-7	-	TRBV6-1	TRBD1	TGTGCCAGCAGTGAAATAAGAGGACAGGGGATGAGGGAGCAGTACTTC	CASSEIRGQGMREQYF
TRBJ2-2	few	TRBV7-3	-	TGTGCCAGCAGCTTACTGGGGAACACCGGGGAGCTGTTTTTT	CASSLLGNTGELFF
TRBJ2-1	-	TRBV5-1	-	TGCGCCAGCAGCTTGGGGGTCGGCAGCCTGTACAATGAGCAGTTCTTC	CASSLGVGSLYNEQFF
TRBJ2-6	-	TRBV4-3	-	TGCGCCAGCAGCCAAGAACAGGCAACCTCTGGGGCCAACGTCCTGACTTTC	CASSQEQATSGANVLTF
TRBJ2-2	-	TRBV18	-	TGTGCCAGCTCACCACCTGCGCGGGGGAACACCGGGGAGCTGTTTTTT	CASSPPARGNTGELFF
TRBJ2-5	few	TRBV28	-	TGTGCCAGCAGCCACACGTACGAGACCCAGTACTTC	CASSHTYETQYF
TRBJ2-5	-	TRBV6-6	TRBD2	TGTGCCAGCAGCTTAATCGGGGGGCAAGAGACCCAGTACTTC	CASSLIGGQETQYF
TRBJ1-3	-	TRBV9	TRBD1	TGTGCCAGCAGCGGGGGGACAGCCCGAGGAGGAAACACCATATATTTT	CASSGGTARGGNTIYF